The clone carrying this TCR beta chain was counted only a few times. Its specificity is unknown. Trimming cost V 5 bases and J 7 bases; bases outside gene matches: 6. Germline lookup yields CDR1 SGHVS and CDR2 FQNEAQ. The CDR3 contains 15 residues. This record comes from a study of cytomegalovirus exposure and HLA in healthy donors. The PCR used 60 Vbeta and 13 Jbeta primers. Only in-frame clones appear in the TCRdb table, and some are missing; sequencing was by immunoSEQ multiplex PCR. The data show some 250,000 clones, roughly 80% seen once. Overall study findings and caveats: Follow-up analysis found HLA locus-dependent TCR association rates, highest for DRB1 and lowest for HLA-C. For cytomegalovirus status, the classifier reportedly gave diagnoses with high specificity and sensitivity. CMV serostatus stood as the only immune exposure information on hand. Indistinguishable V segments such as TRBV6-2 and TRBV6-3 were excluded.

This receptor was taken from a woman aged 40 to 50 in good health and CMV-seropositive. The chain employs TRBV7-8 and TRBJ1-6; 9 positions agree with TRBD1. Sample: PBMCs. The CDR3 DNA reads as TGTGCCAGCAGCGGTTACAGGGGGCCAAATTCACCCCTCCACTTT. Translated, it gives CASSGYRGPNSPLHF.